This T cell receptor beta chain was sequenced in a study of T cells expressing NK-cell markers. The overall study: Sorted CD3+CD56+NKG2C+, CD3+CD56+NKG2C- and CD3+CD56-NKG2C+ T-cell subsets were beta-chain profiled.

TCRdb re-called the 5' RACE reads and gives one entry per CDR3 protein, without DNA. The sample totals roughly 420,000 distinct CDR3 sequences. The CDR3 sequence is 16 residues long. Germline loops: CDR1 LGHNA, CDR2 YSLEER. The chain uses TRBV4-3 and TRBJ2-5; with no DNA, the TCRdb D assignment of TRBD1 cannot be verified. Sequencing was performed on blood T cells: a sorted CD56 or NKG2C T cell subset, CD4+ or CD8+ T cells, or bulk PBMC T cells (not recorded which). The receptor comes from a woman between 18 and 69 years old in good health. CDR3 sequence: CASSQDNGRRGETQYF.